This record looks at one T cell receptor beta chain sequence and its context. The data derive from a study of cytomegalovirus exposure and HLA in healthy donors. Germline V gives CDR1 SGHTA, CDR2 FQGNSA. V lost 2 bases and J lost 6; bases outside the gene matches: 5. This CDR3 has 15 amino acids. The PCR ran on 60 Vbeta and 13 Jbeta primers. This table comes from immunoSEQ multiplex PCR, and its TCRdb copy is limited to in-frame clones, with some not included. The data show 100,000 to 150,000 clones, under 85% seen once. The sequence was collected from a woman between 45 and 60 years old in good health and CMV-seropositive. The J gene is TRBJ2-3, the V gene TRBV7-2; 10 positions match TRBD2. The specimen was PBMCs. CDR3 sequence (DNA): TGTGCCAGCAGCTTAATAGCGGGGGGTTACGATACGCAGTATTTT. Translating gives CASSLIAGGYDTQYF.